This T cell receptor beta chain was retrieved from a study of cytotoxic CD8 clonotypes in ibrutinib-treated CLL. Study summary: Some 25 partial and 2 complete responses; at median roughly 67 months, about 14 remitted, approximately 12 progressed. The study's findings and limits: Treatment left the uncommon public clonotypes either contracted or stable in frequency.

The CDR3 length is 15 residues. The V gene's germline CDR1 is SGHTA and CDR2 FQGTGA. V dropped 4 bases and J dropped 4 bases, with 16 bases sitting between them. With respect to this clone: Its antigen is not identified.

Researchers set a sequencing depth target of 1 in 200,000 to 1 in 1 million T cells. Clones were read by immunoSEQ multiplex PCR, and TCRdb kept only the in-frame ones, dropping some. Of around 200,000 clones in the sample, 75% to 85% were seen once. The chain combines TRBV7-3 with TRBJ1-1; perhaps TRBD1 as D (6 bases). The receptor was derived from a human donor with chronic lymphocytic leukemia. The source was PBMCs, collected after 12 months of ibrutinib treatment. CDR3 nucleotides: TGTGCCAGCAGCTCCCCCCTAGGGGGAGGCACTGAAGCTTTCTTT. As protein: CASSSPLGGGTEAFF.